The TCR beta chain under discussion was sequenced for a study of shared clonotypes between healthy human individuals. Turning to the study itself: The composition of the donors was a couple of women and a few men aged 18 to 49.

Assay execution took place at the deep level. The authors split each subset's genomic DNA evenly across several immunoSEQ plates. Sorted-subset replicate PCR reactions contained roughly 200 ng DNA, corresponding to some 30,000 T cell genomes. Method: immunoSEQ multiplex PCR; TCRdb's copy keeps in-frame clones and lacks some. This sample has approximately 2,000,000 clones, with around 93% found just once. Naive CD8 populations comprised CD45RO-negative cells positively selected for CCR7, excluding terminally differentiated effector memory CD45RA+ cells. Germline V gene data show CDR1 as MGHRA and CDR2 as YSYEKL. Trimming cost V 5 bases and J 7 bases; bases outside gene matches: 1. The CDR3 sequence is 13 residues long.

The sequence derives from a young man in good health. Some clones in this sample may be carry-over from other donors' samples. The chain links TRBV4-1 to TRBJ2-1; 11 bases agree with TRBD2. The source material was naive CD8+ T cells from PBMCs. The DNA of the CDR3 is TGCGCCAGCAGCTTAGCGGGAGGGAATGAGCAGTTCTTC. This encodes CASSLAGGNEQFF.